A selection of T cell receptor beta chains follows, all from one sample in a study of blood T cell repertoires in COVID-19. Clones were read by immunoSEQ multiplex PCR, and TCRdb kept only the in-frame ones, dropping some. Counted here are 45,000 or so clones, approximately 80% occurring once; the ten biggest clones make up 50% to 75%. The sample comprised peripheral blood. The origin of the receptors is a man at least 80 years old with acute or convalescent COVID-19. CDR3s include the opening cysteine and the closing phenylalanine or tryptophan. D genes are given only for firm matches. Not every row has a clone size; where given, it reads once, few, many or a size class.

j_call: TRBJ2-7
clone_size: NA
d_call: TRBD1
v_call: TRBV6-1
cdr3_nt: TGTGCCAGCAGTGTCGTTACAGGGGCAACTGCCTACGAGCAGTACTTC
cdr3_aa: CASSVVTGATAYEQYF

j_call: TRBJ2-2
clone_size: NA
d_call: TRBD2
v_call: TRBV7-2
cdr3_nt: TGTGCCAGCACCCCCGGGAGCGGGACTACCGGGGAGCTGTTTTTT
cdr3_aa: CASTPGSGTTGELFF

j_call: TRBJ1-1
clone_size: NA
d_call: NA
v_call: TRBV7-9
cdr3_nt: TGTGCCAGCAGCTTAGGGGCGAACACTGAAGCTTTCTTT
cdr3_aa: CASSLGANTEAFF

j_call: TRBJ2-3
clone_size: once
d_call: NA
v_call: TRBV30
cdr3_nt: TGTGCCTGGGGGGGGGACACCAGCACAGATACGCAGTATTTT
cdr3_aa: CAWGGDTSTDTQYF

j_call: TRBJ2-3
clone_size: NA
d_call: TRBD2
v_call: TRBV15
cdr3_nt: TGTGCCACCAGCGTAGGCAGGACTAGCGCTAGCACAGATACGCAGTATTTT
cdr3_aa: CATSVGRTSASTDTQYF

j_call: TRBJ1-5
clone_size: NA
d_call: NA
v_call: TRBV3-1/TRBV3-2
cdr3_nt: TGTGCCAGCAGCCGCGGGGATAATCAGCCCCAGCATTTT
cdr3_aa: CASSRGDNQPQHF

j_call: TRBJ2-1
clone_size: NA
d_call: TRBD1
v_call: TRBV4-1
cdr3_nt: TGCGCCAGCAGCCAGCAGACAGGGTCGAATGAGCAGTTCTTC
cdr3_aa: CASSQQTGSNEQFF

j_call: TRBJ1-2
clone_size: NA
d_call: TRBD1
v_call: TRBV10-3
cdr3_nt: TGTGCCATCGGGCAGGGGGCGCGAGGCTACACCTTC
cdr3_aa: CAIGQGARGYTF

j_call: TRBJ2-7
clone_size: NA
d_call: NA
v_call: TRBV20-1
cdr3_nt: TGCAGTGCTAACAGCGAGCAGTACTTC
cdr3_aa: CSANSEQYF

j_call: TRBJ2-1
clone_size: NA
d_call: TRBD2
v_call: TRBV5-1
cdr3_nt: TGCGCCAGCAGCTTGGTTCCAGCGGGAGGGAACAATGAGCAGTTCTTC
cdr3_aa: CASSLVPAGGNNEQFF

j_call: TRBJ1-6
clone_size: NA
d_call: NA
v_call: TRBV6-5
cdr3_nt: TGTGCCAGCAGGCGGACAGCCTCCTATAATTCACCCCTCCACTTT
cdr3_aa: CASRRTASYNSPLHF

j_call: TRBJ2-3
clone_size: once
d_call: NA
v_call: TRBV3-1/TRBV3-2
cdr3_nt: TGTGCCAGCAGCCAAGTACTAGCCAGCACAGATACGCAGTATTTT
cdr3_aa: CASSQVLASTDTQYF

j_call: TRBJ2-3
clone_size: once
d_call: NA
v_call: TRBV11-2
cdr3_nt: TGTGCCAGCAGCCCTGTGGGTCGCCAGTACAGGATAACGCAGTATTTT
cdr3_aa: CASSPVGRQYRITQYF

j_call: TRBJ2-3
clone_size: few
d_call: NA
v_call: TRBV28
cdr3_nt: TGTGCCACCTCGAGGGTCGGGCCTAGCACAGATACGCAGTATTTT
cdr3_aa: CATSRVGPSTDTQYF

j_call: TRBJ2-5
clone_size: few
d_call: TRBD1
v_call: TRBV2
cdr3_nt: TGTGCCAGCAGTGAGGACAGGGCCGAGACCCAGTACTTC
cdr3_aa: CASSEDRAETQYF

j_call: TRBJ2-7
clone_size: NA
d_call: TRBD2
v_call: TRBV5-6
cdr3_nt: TGTGCCAGCAGCTTCCCTAGCGGGAGGCGAAGCGAGCAGTACTTC
cdr3_aa: CASSFPSGRRSEQYF

j_call: TRBJ2-1
clone_size: NA
d_call: TRBD2
v_call: TRBV5-6
cdr3_nt: TGTGCCAGCAGCTCTGTCCCGACTAGCGGGCTATATGAGCAGTTCTTC
cdr3_aa: CASSSVPTSGLYEQFF

j_call: TRBJ2-7
clone_size: NA
d_call: TRBD1
v_call: TRBV19
cdr3_nt: TGTGCCAGTAGTGGACGGACAGGGGGAAACTACGAGCAGTACTTC
cdr3_aa: CASSGRTGGNYEQYF

j_call: TRBJ2-3
clone_size: NA
d_call: NA
v_call: TRBV6-1
cdr3_nt: TGTGCCAGCAGTGAAAGGAGCGGGCGCACAGATACGCAGTATTTT
cdr3_aa: CASSERSGRTDTQYF

j_call: TRBJ2-2
clone_size: many
d_call: TRBD2
v_call: TRBV19
cdr3_nt: TGTGCCAGTAGTATAGGGAGGACTAGCACGAACACCGGGGAGCTGTTTTTT
cdr3_aa: CASSIGRTSTNTGELFF

j_call: TRBJ1-5
clone_size: NA
d_call: TRBD1
v_call: TRBV27
cdr3_nt: TGTGCCAGCAGCCGACAGGGGGCTAATCAGCCCCAGCATTTT
cdr3_aa: CASSRQGANQPQHF

j_call: TRBJ2-7
clone_size: NA
d_call: TRBD2
v_call: TRBV28
cdr3_nt: TGTGCCAGCAGTCAACCGGGACTAGCCGATTTCTCCTACGAGCAGTACTTC
cdr3_aa: CASSQPGLADFSYEQYF

j_call: TRBJ2-5
clone_size: once
d_call: NA
v_call: TRBV9
cdr3_nt: TGTGCCAGCAGCGTAGTTTCGGACCAAGAGACCCAGTACTTC
cdr3_aa: CASSVVSDQETQYF

j_call: TRBJ1-5
clone_size: NA
d_call: NA
v_call: TRBV29-1
cdr3_nt: TGCAGCGCAGGGGATCCCTACCAGCCCCAGCATTTT
cdr3_aa: CSAGDPYQPQHF

j_call: TRBJ2-5
clone_size: NA
d_call: TRBD1
v_call: TRBV28
cdr3_nt: TGTGCCAGCAGCCGGACAGGAGCGGTCCAAGAGACCCAGTACTTC
cdr3_aa: CASSRTGAVQETQYF

j_call: TRBJ2-1
clone_size: NA
d_call: TRBD2
v_call: TRBV24-1
cdr3_nt: TGTGCCACCAGTGTTGGGACTAGCGTAAGCTCCTACAATGAGCAGTTCTTC
cdr3_aa: CATSVGTSVSSYNEQFF

j_call: TRBJ1-4
clone_size: NA
d_call: NA
v_call: TRBV28
cdr3_nt: TGTGCCAGCAGTTTACAGGGGATTAATGAAAAACTGTTTTTT
cdr3_aa: CASSLQGINEKLFF

j_call: TRBJ2-4
clone_size: NA
d_call: NA
v_call: TRBV12-3/TRBV12-4
cdr3_nt: TGTGCCAGCAGTTTAGTGCAGAAAAACATTCAGTACTTC
cdr3_aa: CASSLVQKNIQYF

j_call: TRBJ2-3
clone_size: NA
d_call: NA
v_call: TRBV9
cdr3_nt: TGTGCCAGCAGCTCGCTTGAGGCCCTCACAGATACGCAGTATTTT
cdr3_aa: CASSSLEALTDTQYF

j_call: TRBJ2-3
clone_size: NA
d_call: TRBD1
v_call: TRBV19
cdr3_nt: TGTGCCAGTAGTAACAGGGGAGGCACAGATACGCAGTATTTT
cdr3_aa: CASSNRGGTDTQYF

j_call: TRBJ1-2
clone_size: NA
d_call: NA
v_call: TRBV7-9
cdr3_nt: TGTGCCAGCAGCTTAGACACGGGTTCAAGTGGCTACACCTTC
cdr3_aa: CASSLDTGSSGYTF

j_call: TRBJ2-7
clone_size: NA
d_call: NA
v_call: TRBV30
cdr3_nt: TGTGCTCAGTCTCAGGGGCCCGGACACGAGCAGTACTTC
cdr3_aa: CAQSQGPGHEQYF

j_call: TRBJ1-2
clone_size: few
d_call: NA
v_call: TRBV6-2/TRBV6-3
cdr3_nt: TGTGCCAGCAGTCGGGTCAGCTATGGCTACACCTTC
cdr3_aa: CASSRVSYGYTF

j_call: TRBJ1-2
clone_size: NA
d_call: NA
v_call: TRBV19
cdr3_nt: TGTGCCAGTTCCTCTAGAAACGCGGCAGCAAGGGGCTACACCTTC
cdr3_aa: CASSSRNAAARGYTF

j_call: TRBJ1-5
clone_size: NA
d_call: NA
v_call: TRBV6-2/TRBV6-3
cdr3_nt: TGTGCCAGCAGTAACCATGGACAAGCTAATCAGCCCCAGCATTTT
cdr3_aa: CASSNHGQANQPQHF

j_call: TRBJ1-3
clone_size: few
d_call: NA
v_call: TRBV9
cdr3_nt: TGTGCCAGCAGCTTGACAGATTCCATCTCCACCATATATTTT
cdr3_aa: CASSLTDSISTIYF

j_call: TRBJ2-7
clone_size: NA
d_call: NA
v_call: TRBV6-5
cdr3_nt: TGTGCCAGCAGAGGACTCTCCTCCTACGAGCAGTACTTC
cdr3_aa: CASRGLSSYEQYF

j_call: TRBJ1-5
clone_size: few
d_call: NA
v_call: TRBV2
cdr3_nt: TGTGCCAGCATGGCGACGGGACTTAGCAATCAGCCCCAGCATTTT
cdr3_aa: CASMATGLSNQPQHF

j_call: TRBJ2-3
clone_size: NA
d_call: TRBD2
v_call: TRBV30
cdr3_nt: TGTGCCTGGAGTGTCGGAAGCGGGAGACCCACAGATACGCAGTATTTT
cdr3_aa: CAWSVGSGRPTDTQYF

j_call: TRBJ2-1
clone_size: NA
d_call: TRBD1
v_call: TRBV4-1
cdr3_nt: TGCGCCAGCAGACCGACAGGGAGCTCCTACAATGAGCAGTTCTTC
cdr3_aa: CASRPTGSSYNEQFF

j_call: TRBJ2-1
clone_size: NA
d_call: TRBD2
v_call: TRBV25-1
cdr3_nt: TGTGCCAGCCCTCTCGGACTAGCTGAGGAGCATGAGCAGTTCTTC
cdr3_aa: CASPLGLAEEHEQFF

j_call: TRBJ2-3
clone_size: few
d_call: TRBD2
v_call: TRBV19
cdr3_nt: TGTGCCAGTAGTACCCGGACTAGCGAGAGGGCAGATACGCAGTATTTT
cdr3_aa: CASSTRTSERADTQYF

j_call: TRBJ1-2
clone_size: many
d_call: NA
v_call: TRBV5-1
cdr3_nt: TGCGCCAGCAGCTTGGACACCTGGTTGGGCTACACCTTC
cdr3_aa: CASSLDTWLGYTF

j_call: TRBJ1-1
clone_size: NA
d_call: TRBD1
v_call: TRBV19
cdr3_nt: TGTGCCAGTAGTACGGACAGGGGTAGGATGAACACTGAAGCTTTCTTT
cdr3_aa: CASSTDRGRMNTEAFF

j_call: TRBJ2-1
clone_size: NA
d_call: TRBD2
v_call: TRBV10-3
cdr3_nt: TGTGCCATCAGCTCCGGGACTAGCGGGCACAATGAGCAGTTCTTC
cdr3_aa: CAISSGTSGHNEQFF

j_call: TRBJ1-2
clone_size: few
d_call: TRBD1
v_call: TRBV18
cdr3_nt: TGTGCCAGCTCACCACAGAGGGACAGGACTGGCTACACCTTC
cdr3_aa: CASSPQRDRTGYTF

j_call: TRBJ1-2
clone_size: NA
d_call: TRBD1
v_call: TRBV30
cdr3_nt: TGTGCCTGGGGGGACAGGGAAGTTACCTATGGCTACACCTTC
cdr3_aa: CAWGDREVTYGYTF

j_call: TRBJ2-7
clone_size: NA
d_call: TRBD2
v_call: TRBV7-2
cdr3_nt: TGTGCCAGCAGCTTGTCCCCGGGACTAGCGGATACGCATCGCGAGCAGTACTTC
cdr3_aa: CASSLSPGLADTHREQYF

j_call: TRBJ2-3
clone_size: NA
d_call: TRBD2
v_call: TRBV2
cdr3_nt: TGTGCCAGCGCGCCGGGACTAGCGGTACTCACAGATACGCAGTATTTT
cdr3_aa: CASAPGLAVLTDTQYF

j_call: TRBJ2-7
clone_size: NA
d_call: NA
v_call: TRBV28
cdr3_nt: TGTGCCAGCAGGCTGGGGTTCCTCCGTAGGGGTAGCTCCTACGAGCAGTACTTC
cdr3_aa: CASRLGFLRRGSSYEQYF

j_call: TRBJ1-1
clone_size: NA
d_call: NA
v_call: TRBV30
cdr3_nt: TGTGCCTGGCTACATGACATGAACACTGAAGCTTTCTTT
cdr3_aa: CAWLHDMNTEAFF

j_call: TRBJ2-1
clone_size: NA
d_call: NA
v_call: TRBV6-2/TRBV6-3
cdr3_nt: TGTGCCAGCAGTTTAGCCCAGAGAAGACATGAGCAGTTCTTC
cdr3_aa: CASSLAQRRHEQFF